These 13 T cell receptor beta chains came from one sample sequenced in a study of shared clonotypes between healthy human individuals. Data came from immunoSEQ multiplex PCR; TCRdb stores just in-frame clones and leaves some out. This table has some 1 million clones, roughly 80% appearing once. Sequenced: memory CD4+ T cells sorted from blood. As for subset: CD45RA-negative fraction. Receptors were obtained from a young man in good health.

As DNA, the CDR3 is TGTGCCAGCAGCTTCACGTTGGGGAGGTTCTTC. It yields the protein CASSFTLGRFF. The chain has TRBV5-6 and TRBJ2-1, with D maybe TRBD2 (5 bases). The CDR3 length is 11 residues. CDR1 SGHDT and CDR2 YYEEEE come from the germline V gene. V gave up 2 bases and J gave up 15 bases, with 12 bases separating them.

About this clone itself: A much larger clone differs from this one at a single base, so this may be a read error. The identical CDR3 is also encoded by other nucleotide sequences in the sample. The J gene is TRBJ2-3, the V gene TRBV2; D unresolved. The CDR3 sequence is 11 residues long. Trimming shortened V by 1 base and J by 6 bases, and 2 bases separated the two germline ends. Germline CDR1 is SNHLY and CDR2 is FYNNEI. CDR3 sequence reads: CASSEGDTQYF. CDR3 coding DNA: TGTGCCAGCAGTGAAGGTGATACGCAGTATTTT.

The chain uses TRBV6-6 and TRBJ2-2; TRBD2 agrees at 8 bases. Germline values: CDR1 MNHNY, CDR2 SVGAGI (reference sequence). V trimming: 6 bases; J trimming: 6 bases; junction bases outside the gene matches: 6. The CDR3 runs to 14 residues. The DNA for the CDR3 is TGTGCCAGCAGGGGACTAGAGAATTCCGGGGAGCTGTTTTTT. Translated, it gives CASRGLENSGELFF.

The V gene is TRBV2, the J gene TRBJ2-1, with a tentative D call TRBD1 (6 bases). The CDR3 contains 15 residues. Germline V lookup: CDR1 SNHLY, CDR2 FYNNEI. V dropped 6 bases and J dropped 6 bases, with 18 bases sitting between them. The CDR3 loop is CASRPGEKPRNEQFF. The CDR3 nucleotides are TGTGCCAGCAGGCCAGGGGAAAAGCCTCGCAATGAGCAGTTCTTC. Together with reference TRBV2 and TRBJ2-1, the CDR3 gives the full variable domain: EPEVTQTPSHQVTQMGQEVILRCVPISNHLYFYWYRQILGQKVEFLVSFYNNEISEKSEIFDDQFSVERPDGSNFTLKIRSTKLEDSAMYFCASRPGEKPRNEQFFGPGTRLTVL.

J is TRBJ1-4 and V is TRBV28; weak D call: TRBD1 (5 bases). CDR3 length: 15 amino acids. Per the germline V gene, CDR1 is MDHEN and CDR2 is SYDVKM. Trimming took 6 bases from V and 8 from J, leaving 19 bases between them. The CDR3: CASRSQGGLSEKLFF. CDR3 DNA: TGTGCCAGCAGATCCCAGGGAGGACTTAGCGAAAAACTGTTTTTT.

This clone was observed a few times. This chain links TRBV10-1 with TRBJ2-7; D remains ambiguous. The V gene lost 3 bases and the J gene lost 3 bases, with 9 bases spanning the gap. The length of the CDR3 is 13 residues. The germline gives CDR1 WNHNN, CDR2 SYGVQD (reference sequence). CDR3 in amino acids: CASSDSPDYEQYF. The CDR3 nucleotides are TGCGCCAGCAGTGATTCCCCAGACTACGAGCAGTACTTC.

The rearrangement links TRBV7-9 to TRBJ2-2; D remains ambiguous. V lost 3 bases, J lost 5 bases, and 10 bases lay in between. The CDR3 is 14 amino acids. The germline V gene has CDR1 SEHNR and CDR2 FQNEAQ (reference sequence). In DNA, the CDR3 is TGTGCCAGCAGCTTTGGGGATCGGACCGGGGAGCTGTTTTTT. Its protein is CASSFGDRTGELFF.

This clone occurred once. This rearrangement joins TRBV5-1 to TRBJ2-3; D possibly corresponds to TRBD1 (6 bases). This CDR3 has 15 residues. The V and J ends lost 4 bases and 0 bases respectively, with 12 bases between them. Germline loops: CDR1 SGHRS, CDR2 YFSETQ. The chain's CDR3 is CASSQGTPSTDTQYF. The CDR3 region has the DNA TGCGCCAGCAGCCAGGGGACGCCTAGCACAGATACGCAGTATTTT. The full variable domain, in which reference TRBV5-1 and TRBJ2-3 provide the parts outside the CDR3, is KAGVTQTPRYLIKTRGQQVTLSCSPISGHRSVSWYQQTPGQGLQFLFEYFSETQRNKGNFPGRFSGRQFSNSRSEMNVSTLELGDSALYLCASSQGTPSTDTQYFGPGTRLTVL.

The V call is TRBV29-1, the J call TRBJ2-5, with D uncertain. There are 12 residues in the CDR3. Per the germline V gene, CDR1 is SQVTM and CDR2 is ANQGSEA. V shed 7 bases and J shed 5 bases, with 14 bases lying between them. The CDR3 sequence: CSADLVPETQYF. CDR3 nucleotide sequence: TGCAGCGCCGACTTGGTCCCTGAGACCCAGTACTTC.

In its sample, this clone was seen a few times. This sequence joins TRBV4-3 and TRBJ1-6; the D gene is possibly TRBD1 (6 bases). This CDR3 is built from 17 residues. Germline V CDR1 and CDR2: LGHNA, YSLEER. V was cut by 3 bases and J by 4 bases, with 16 bases left in between. The chain's CDR3 is CASSHENTGSYNSPLHF. As DNA, the CDR3 is TGCGCCAGCAGCCACGAAAACACAGGGTCTTATAATTCACCCCTCCACTTT.

The chain combines TRBV29-1 with TRBJ1-2, with unresolved D. The CDR3 is 13 amino acids. Germline values: CDR1 SQVTM, CDR2 ANQGSEA. Deletions cut 6 bases from V and 5 bases from J, with 16 bases between. The CDR3 bases are TGCAGCGTCCGGACGGGTGCCGGTTATGGCTACACCTTC. Its translation: CSVRTGAGYGYTF. Based on the CDR3 plus reference TRBV29-1 and TRBJ1-2, the full variable domain is SAVISQKPSRDICQRGTSLTIQCQVDSQVTMMFWYRQQPGQSLTLIATANQGSEATYESGFVIDKFPISRPNLTFSTLTVSNMSPEDSSIYLCSVRTGAGYGYTFGSGTRLTVV.

The gene calls are TRBV6-1 and TRBJ2-2, with 10 bases lining up with TRBD1. V was clipped by 4 bases and J by 0 bases; unmatched bases: 8. CDR1 is MNHNS, CDR2 SASEGT, per germline. The CDR3 has 18 residues. The CDR3 region has the DNA TGTGCCAGCAGTGGATCGACAGGGGGCAACGCGAACACCGGGGAGCTGTTTTTT. Residues: CASSGSTGGNANTGELFF.

This clone was counted a few times. The CDR3 coding sequence is TGCAGCGTACTCGGGGGGGGCATCTACGAGCAGTACTTC. This gives the protein CSVLGGGIYEQYF. J is TRBJ2-7 and V is TRBV29-1; TRBD2 agrees at 8 bases. The CDR3 covers 13 residues. Germline-derived CDR1 and CDR2 are SQVTM and ANQGSEA. Germline trimming cut 6 bases from V and 3 bases from J; bases unmatched to any gene: 7.